This T cell receptor (beta chain) was retrieved from a study of blood T cell repertoires in COVID-19. Profiling relied on immunoSEQ multiplex PCR, and the TCRdb table lists in-frame clones only, not all of them. This repertoire shows some 220,000 clones, approximately 80% found once; its top ten account for 9.5% to 15%. The CDR3 runs 15 residues. The germline V gene encodes CDR1 LNHDA and CDR2 SQIVND (reference sequence). Trimming left V 1 base short and J 0 bases short, with 10 bases between. The specimen sequenced was peripheral blood. The rearrangement links TRBV19 to TRBJ2-7, with unresolved D. This TCR was sampled from a human donor in a cohort sampled during active COVID-19. This CDR3 reads CASSIGGTYSYEQYF. CDR3 sequence (DNA): TGTGCCAGTAGTATAGGCGGCACCTACTCCTACGAGCAGTACTTC.